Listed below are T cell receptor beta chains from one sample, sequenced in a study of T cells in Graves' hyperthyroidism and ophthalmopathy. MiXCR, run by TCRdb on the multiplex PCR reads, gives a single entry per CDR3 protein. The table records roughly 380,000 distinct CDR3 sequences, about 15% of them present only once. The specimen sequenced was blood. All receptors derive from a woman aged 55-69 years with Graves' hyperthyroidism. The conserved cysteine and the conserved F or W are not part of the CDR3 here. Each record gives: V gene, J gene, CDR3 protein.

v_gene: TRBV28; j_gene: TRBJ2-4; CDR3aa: ASSVSGTVAKNIQY
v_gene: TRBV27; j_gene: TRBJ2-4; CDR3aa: ASSRSPTSAKNIQY
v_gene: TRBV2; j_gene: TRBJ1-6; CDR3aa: ASSSGTGPNSPLH
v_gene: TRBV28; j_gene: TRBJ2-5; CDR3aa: ASSQWTRQETQY
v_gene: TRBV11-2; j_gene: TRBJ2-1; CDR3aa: ASSLGRTSRQF
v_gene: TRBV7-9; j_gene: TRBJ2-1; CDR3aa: ASSLQTSGRANEQF
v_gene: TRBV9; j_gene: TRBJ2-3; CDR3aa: ASSVGTVLSDTQY
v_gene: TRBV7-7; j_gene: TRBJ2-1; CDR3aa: ASSLQVQGSEQF
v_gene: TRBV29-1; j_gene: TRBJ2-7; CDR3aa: SVETSGRTAYEQY
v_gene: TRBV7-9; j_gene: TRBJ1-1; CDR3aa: ASSPPRTGNTEAF
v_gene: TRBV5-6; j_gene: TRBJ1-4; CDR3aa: ASSSQVGAGKLF
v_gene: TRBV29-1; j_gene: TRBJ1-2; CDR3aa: SVRTGNYGYT
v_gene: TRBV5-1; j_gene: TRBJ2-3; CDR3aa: ASSLAPQPTDTQY
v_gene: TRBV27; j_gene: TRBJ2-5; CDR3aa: ASSPNQGETQY
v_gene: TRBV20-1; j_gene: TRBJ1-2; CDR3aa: SARGKGTIYGYT
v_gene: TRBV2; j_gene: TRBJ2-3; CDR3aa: ARGSGTSGRWSDTQY
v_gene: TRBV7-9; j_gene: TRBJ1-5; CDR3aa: ASSLDLGQPQH
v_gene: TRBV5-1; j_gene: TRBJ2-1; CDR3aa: ASSLEVDEQF
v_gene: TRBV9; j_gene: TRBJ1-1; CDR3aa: ASSAEQGLGNTEAF
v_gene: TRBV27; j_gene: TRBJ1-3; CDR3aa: ASSPQGSGNTIY
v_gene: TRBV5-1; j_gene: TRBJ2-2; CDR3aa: ASSPRTGNLNTGELF
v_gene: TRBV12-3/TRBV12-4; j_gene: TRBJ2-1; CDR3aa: ASSLTGTGNNEQF
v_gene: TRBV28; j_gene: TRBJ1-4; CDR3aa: ASSPSPGQGNEKLF
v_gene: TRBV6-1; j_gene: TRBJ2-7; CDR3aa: ASSTSQGLGVEQY
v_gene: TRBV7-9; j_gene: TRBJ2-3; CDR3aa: ASSSSGVVDTQY
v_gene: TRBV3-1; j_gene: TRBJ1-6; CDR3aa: ASSQDSGVNSPLH
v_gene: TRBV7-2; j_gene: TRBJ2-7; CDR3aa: ASSRMTRLLEQY
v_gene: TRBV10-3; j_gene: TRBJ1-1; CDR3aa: AIKSTGKDGDTEAF
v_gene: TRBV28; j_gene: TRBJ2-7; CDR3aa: ASSKRTSSYEQY
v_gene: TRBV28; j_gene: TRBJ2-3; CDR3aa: ASRKRGAQY
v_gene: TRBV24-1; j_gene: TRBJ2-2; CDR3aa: ATSVNGINTGELF
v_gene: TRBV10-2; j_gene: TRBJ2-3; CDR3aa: ASSLETGDNTDTQY
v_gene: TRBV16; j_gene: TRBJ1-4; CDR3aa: ASSQEGNNEKLF
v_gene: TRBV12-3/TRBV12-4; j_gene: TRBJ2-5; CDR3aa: ASSLIGEETQY
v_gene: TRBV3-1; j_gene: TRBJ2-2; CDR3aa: ASSQADYTRELF
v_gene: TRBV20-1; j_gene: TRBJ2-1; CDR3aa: SARGRRGGGNEQF
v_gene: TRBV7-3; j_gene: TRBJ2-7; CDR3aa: ASSLMRGSAYEQY
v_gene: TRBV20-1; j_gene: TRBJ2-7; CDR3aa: SARPRDYLYEQY
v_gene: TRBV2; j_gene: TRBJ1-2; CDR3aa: ASRSSYGYT
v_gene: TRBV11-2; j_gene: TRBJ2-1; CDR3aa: ASSLGGRTYNEQF
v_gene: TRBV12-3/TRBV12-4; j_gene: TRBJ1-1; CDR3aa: ASTKATLNTEAF
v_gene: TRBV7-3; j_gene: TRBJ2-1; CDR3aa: ASSSGTSSSNEQF
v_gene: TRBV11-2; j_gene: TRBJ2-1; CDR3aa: ASSLAGTSGNEQF
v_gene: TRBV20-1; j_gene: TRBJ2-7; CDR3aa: SARAVLLRDTRLGEQY
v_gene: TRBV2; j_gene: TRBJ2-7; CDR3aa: ASSNGVTYEQY
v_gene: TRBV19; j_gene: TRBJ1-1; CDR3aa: ASRAPMNTEAF
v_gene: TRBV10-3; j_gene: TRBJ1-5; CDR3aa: AISATNQPQH
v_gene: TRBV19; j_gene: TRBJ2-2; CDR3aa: ASSIGRQGNTGELF
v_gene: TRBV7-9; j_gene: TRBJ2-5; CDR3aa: ASSSARTGQGQETQY
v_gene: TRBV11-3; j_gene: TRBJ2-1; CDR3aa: ASSLSRGSYNEQF
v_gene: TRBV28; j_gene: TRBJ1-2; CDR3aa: ASTLRGQFYGYT
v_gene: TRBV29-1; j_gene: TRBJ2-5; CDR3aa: SVESRGNSAQETQY
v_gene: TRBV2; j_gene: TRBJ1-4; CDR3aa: ASEEASRGEKLF